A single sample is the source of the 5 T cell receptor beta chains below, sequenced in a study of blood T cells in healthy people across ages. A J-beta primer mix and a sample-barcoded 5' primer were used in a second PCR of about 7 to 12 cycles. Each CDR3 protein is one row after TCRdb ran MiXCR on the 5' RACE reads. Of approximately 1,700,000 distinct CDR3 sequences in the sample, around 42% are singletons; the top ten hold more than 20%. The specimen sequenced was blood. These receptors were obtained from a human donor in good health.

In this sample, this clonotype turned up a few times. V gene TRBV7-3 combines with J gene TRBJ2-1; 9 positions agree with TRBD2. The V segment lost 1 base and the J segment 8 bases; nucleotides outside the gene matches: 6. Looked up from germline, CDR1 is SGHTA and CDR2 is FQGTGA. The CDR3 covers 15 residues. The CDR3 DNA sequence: TGTGCCAGCAGCTTAAGCGGGGGGGCCTGGGATGAGCAGTTCTTC. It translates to CASSLSGGAWDEQFF.

The CDR3 loop is CASSQFQDNQPQHF. The CDR3 bases are TGTGCCAGCAGCCAATTCCAAGACAATCAGCCCCAGCATTTT. V usage is TRBV16 and J usage is TRBJ1-5; D is unclear. The length of the CDR3 is 14 residues. The germline gives CDR1 KGHSY, CDR2 FQNENV. V was shortened by 1 base and J by 3 bases, with 7 bases between the two germline ends.

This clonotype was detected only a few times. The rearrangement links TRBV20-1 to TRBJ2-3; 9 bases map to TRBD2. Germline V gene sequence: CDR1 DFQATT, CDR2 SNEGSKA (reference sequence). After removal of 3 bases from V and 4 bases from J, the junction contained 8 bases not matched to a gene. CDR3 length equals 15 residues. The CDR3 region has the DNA TGCAGTGCTAGGAAGGCGGGGGGGGAGGCAGATACGCAGTATTTT. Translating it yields CSARKAGGEADTQYF.

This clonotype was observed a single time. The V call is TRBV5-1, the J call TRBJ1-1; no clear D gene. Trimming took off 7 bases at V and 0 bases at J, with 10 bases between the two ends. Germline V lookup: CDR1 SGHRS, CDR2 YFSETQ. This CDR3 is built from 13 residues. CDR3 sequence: CASWEAMNTEAFF. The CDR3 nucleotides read TGCGCCAGCTGGGAAGCCATGAACACTGAAGCTTTCTTT.

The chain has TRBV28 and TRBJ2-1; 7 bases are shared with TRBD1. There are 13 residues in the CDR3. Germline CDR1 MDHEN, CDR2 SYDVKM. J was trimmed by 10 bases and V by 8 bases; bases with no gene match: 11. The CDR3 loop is CASGTVASYEQFF. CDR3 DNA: TGTGCCAGCGGGACAGTAGCCTCCTACGAGCAGTTCTTC.